The clone carrying this T cell receptor beta chain was counted once. Healthy Russian Caucasian donors spanned ages about 6 to 95 years. Every participating donor contributed around 9.5 milliliters of peripheral blood through a draw. For the second PCR, which ran for about 6 to 11 cycles, a sample-barcoded 5' primer and a J-beta primer mix were used. Via MiXCR, TCRdb re-called the 5' RACE reads, giving one row per CDR3 protein. This table holds more than 1.4 million distinct CDR3 sequences, around two fifths found once. This sample was included in a study of blood T cells in healthy people across ages. The sequenced material came from blood. The sequence derives from a woman under 30 in good health.

CDR3 sequence: CASSEGTAQPQHF. In DNA, the CDR3 is TGTGCCAGCAGTGAAGGGACCGCTCAGCCCCAGCATTTT. The chain has TRBV2 and TRBJ1-5; D unclear. Germline CDR1 is SNHLY and CDR2 is FYNNEI. Trimming pared 1 base from V and 6 bases from J, leaving 7 bases between. The CDR3 contains 13 residues.